A single sample gave rise to the 20 T cell receptor beta chains below, sequenced in a study of Ad26.COV2.S vaccination and SARS-CoV-2 variants. The treatment was: some 19 received Ad26.COV2.S at low or high dose, single or two shots; five or six received placebo; per-sample allocation not given. At day 63 after the first vaccine or placebo injection, samples were drawn. Using immunoSEQ multiplex PCR, the repertoire was profiled, and TCRdb retains in-frame clones only, with some absent. The sample shows around 300,000 clones, roughly nine tenths of them seen only once. The specimen comprised peripheral blood, sampled in a trial of Ad26.COV2.S vaccine versus placebo. The receptors shown here come from a person between 18 and 65 years old who received the Ad26.COV2.S COVID-19 vaccine or a placebo.

DNA of the CDR3: TGTGCCAGCAGTTTATCGTGGATAGCAACAGATACGCAGTATTTT. This sequence encodes CASSLSWIATDTQYF. The gene calls are TRBV27 and TRBJ2-3, with D hard to call. Germline V gives CDR1 MNHEY, CDR2 SMNVEV (reference sequence). The CDR3 length is 15 residues. Trimming stripped 0 bases from V and 3 bases from J, with 10 bases between.

This clone was counted a few times. This sequence joins TRBV15 and TRBJ2-7, with D maybe TRBD2 (6 bases). Germline V gives CDR1 LNHNV, CDR2 YYDKDF (reference sequence). The CDR3 length is 17 residues. V gave up 1 base and J gave up 4 bases, with 20 bases separating them. The CDR3 bases are TGTGCCACCAGCAGAGTGGGGTCGGGGGAGGTATGGTACGAGCAGTACTTC. As protein: CATSRVGSGEVWYEQYF.

Here the CDR3 reads CASSPALNTLNTEAFF. The CDR3 coding sequence is TGTGCCAGCAGCCCCGCTCTGAACACCCTGAACACTGAAGCTTTCTTT. V is TRBV7-3 and J is TRBJ1-1; D unclear. Germline V gene data show CDR1 as SGHTA and CDR2 as FQGTGA. V was clipped by 5 bases and J by 0 bases, with 16 bases between them. The CDR3 runs 16 residues.

This chain joins TRBV9 and TRBJ1-3; D not resolved. Per germline, CDR1 SGDLS and CDR2 YYNGEE. The CDR3 has 16 amino acids. With 0 bases removed from V and 0 bases from J, the gap between germline ends came to 10 bases. The CDR3 DNA sequence: TGTGCCAGCAGCGTAGTCCCAGGACCCTCTGGAAACACCATATATTTT. This encodes CASSVVPGPSGNTIYF.

The chain uses TRBV6-5 and TRBJ1-2; no clear D. This CDR3 region has 12 residues. Germline values: CDR1 MNHEY, CDR2 SVGAGI. V was clipped by 2 bases and J by 5 bases, with 6 bases between them. CDR3 loop: CASSYAGYGYTF. The DNA of the CDR3 is TGTGCCAGCAGTTACGCCGGATATGGCTACACCTTC.

The chain recombines TRBV7-8 with TRBJ2-5; 13 positions match TRBD2. This CDR3 has 18 residues. J lost 1 base, V lost 4 bases, and 9 bases had no gene match. From germline, CDR1 is SGHVS and CDR2 FQNEAQ. For the CDR3, the DNA is TGTGCCAGCAGCTCGATAGGACTAGCGGGGGCAAGCCAAGAGACCCAGTACTTC. It is translated as CASSSIGLAGASQETQYF.

The chain carries TRBV5-1 and TRBJ2-1; D unclear. Germline V CDR1 and CDR2: SGHRS, YFSETQ. There are 12 residues in the CDR3. The germline V and J ends were trimmed by 0 bases and 8 bases, with 6 bases remaining between them. As DNA, the CDR3 is TGCGCCAGCAGCTTGGGCGGCGATGAGCAGTTCTTC. Amino acid sequence: CASSLGGDEQFF.

This chain joins TRBV23-1 and TRBJ1-6; D uncertain. TRBV23-1 is marked as an open reading frame, function uncertain. V gave up 6 bases and J gave up 7 bases, with 22 bases separating them. There are 17 residues in the CDR3. CDR3 region: CASSPQDPPFANSPLHF. DNA of the CDR3: TGCGCCAGCAGCCCCCAGGACCCGCCATTCGCCAATTCACCCCTCCACTTT.

The rearrangement joins TRBV18 to TRBJ2-1; the D gene is possibly TRBD2 (5 bases). V was clipped by 5 bases and J by 3 bases, with 8 bases between them. Germline lookup yields CDR1 KGHSH and CDR2 LQKENI. The CDR3 has 13 amino acids. The CDR3 DNA follows: TGTGCCAGCTCAGGGGAGCTCTACAATGAGCAGTTCTTC. It specifies CASSGELYNEQFF.

The V gene is TRBV20-1, the J gene TRBJ2-3; D might be TRBD2 (5 bases). The CDR3 covers 13 residues. The germline V and J ends were trimmed by 3 bases and 2 bases, with 9 bases remaining between them. Germline lookup yields CDR1 DFQATT and CDR2 SNEGSKA (reference sequence). CDR3 loop: CSASEGFTDTQYF. The DNA for the CDR3 is TGCAGTGCTAGTGAGGGATTCACAGATACGCAGTATTTT.

V and J are TRBV2 and TRBJ1-5, with D maybe TRBD1 (5 bases). Between the trimmed V and J ends, which lost 7 bases and 0 bases, there was a span of 13 bases. CDR1 is SNHLY and CDR2 is FYNNEI in the germline V gene. The CDR3 is 15 amino acids. In DNA, the CDR3 is TGTGCCAGCACTGGGGACGGATATAGCAATCAGCCCCAGCATTTT. This gives the protein CASTGDGYSNQPQHF.

CDR3: CASRTTPTGLSPLHF. Written as DNA, the CDR3 is TGTGCCAGTAGAACAACCCCGACAGGTCTATCACCCCTCCACTTT. This chain joins TRBV19 and TRBJ1-6, with a possible D match to TRBD1 (6 bases). V was clipped by 6 bases and J by 10 bases, with 19 bases between them. The CDR3 is 15 residues long. Germline V CDR1 and CDR2: LNHDA, SQIVND (reference sequence).

The rearrangement uses TRBV4-2 and TRBJ2-3; TRBD2 agrees at 9 bases. Germline V CDR1 and CDR2: LGHNA, YNFKEQ. The CDR3 consists of 16 residues. J lost 3 bases, V lost 1 base, and 5 bases had no gene match. The CDR3 nucleotides read TGTGCCAGCAGCCAAGGGCGTAGCGGGGGAACAGATACGCAGTATTTT. Encoded protein: CASSQGRSGGTDTQYF.

The chain combines TRBV7-9 with TRBJ1-2, with a weak D call TRBD1 (5 bases). Looked up from germline, CDR1 is SEHNR and CDR2 is FQNEAQ (reference sequence). This CDR3 region has 13 residues. V lost 5 bases and J 2 bases, leaving 9 bases between the germline ends. In DNA form, the CDR3 reads TGTGCCAGCAGCCCGGACACGAACTATGGCTACACCTTC. The encoded protein is CASSPDTNYGYTF.

This clone appeared a single time. The J gene is TRBJ2-7, the V gene TRBV18; 10 bases map to TRBD1. Looked up from germline, CDR1 is KGHSH and CDR2 is LQKENI. V lost 3 bases, J lost 7 bases, and 6 bases stayed unmatched. The CDR3 contains 14 residues. As DNA, the CDR3 is TGTGCCAGCTCACCGTATGACAGGGGGCAAGAGCAGTACTTC. This codes for CASSPYDRGQEQYF.

J is TRBJ1-6 and V is TRBV7-9, with D unresolved. Trimming cost V 6 bases and J 0 bases, with 9 bases left between them. Germline-derived CDR1 and CDR2 are SEHNR and FQNEAQ (reference sequence). This CDR3 is 15 amino acids long. This CDR3 reads CASSSLLSYNSPLHF. The CDR3 DNA follows: TGTGCCAGCAGTTCCCTTCTCTCCTATAATTCACCCCTCCACTTT.

The count of this clone is one. With a much larger clone just one base away, this may be a read error. Other DNA sequences within the sample encode an identical CDR3. V is TRBV7-9 and J is TRBJ2-1; the D gene is possibly TRBD2 (6 bases). Germline V CDR1 and CDR2: SEHNR, FQNEAQ (reference sequence). Trimming took off 5 bases at V and 4 bases at J, with 6 bases between the two ends. CDR3 length: 12 residues. CDR3 nucleotides: TGTGCCAGCAGCCGGGAGTACAATGAGCAGTTCTTC. It codes for CASSREYNEQFF.

The rearrangement uses TRBV2 and TRBJ1-1, with unresolved D. The CDR3 sequence is 15 residues long. The V gene's germline CDR1 is SNHLY and CDR2 FYNNEI. V lost 1 base and J lost 1, with 10 bases in between. Here the CDR3 reads CASSEVEKKNTEAFF. CDR3 sequence (DNA): TGTGCCAGCAGTGAAGTTGAAAAGAAGAACACTGAAGCTTTCTTT. The full variable domain, with the rest looked up from reference TRBV2 and TRBJ1-1, is EPEVTQTPSHQVTQMGQEVILRCVPISNHLYFYWYRQILGQKVEFLVSFYNNEISEKSEIFDDQFSVERPDGSNFTLKIRSTKLEDSAMYFCASSEVEKKNTEAFFGQGTRLTVV.

The chain carries TRBV30 and TRBJ1-2; D unclear. CDR1 and CDR2 from the germline V gene are GTSNPN and SVGIG (reference sequence). Trimming stripped 0 bases from V and 8 bases from J, with 13 bases between. CDR3 length equals 13 residues. CDR3 nucleotide sequence: TGTGCCTGGAGTGTAGGACCCTGGTTGGGCTACACCTTC. This sequence encodes CAWSVGPWLGYTF.

The chain couples TRBV27 to TRBJ2-2; D gene uncertain. Trimming took off 9 bases at V and 4 bases at J, with 15 bases between the two ends. The CDR3 consists of 14 residues. Germline CDR1 MNHEY, CDR2 SMNVEV (reference sequence). CDR3 protein: CASFSAPATGELFF. CDR3 DNA sequence: TGTGCCAGTTTCAGTGCTCCCGCCACCGGGGAGCTGTTTTTT.